This T cell receptor beta chain was found in a study of shared clonotypes between healthy human individuals. Turning to this clone: Other nucleotide sequences from this sample produce the same CDR3.

This table comes from immunoSEQ multiplex PCR, and its TCRdb copy is limited to in-frame clones, with some not included. The table shows 1.5 million to 2.5 million clones, with less than 95% occurring only once. CD8 cells classed as naive were CD45RO-negative and positively selected for CCR7, excluding terminally differentiated effector memory CD45RA+ cells. The CDR3 has 15 residues. Germline V lookup: CDR1 SGHRS, CDR2 YFSETQ. Germline trimming cut 0 bases from V and 5 bases from J; bases unmatched to any gene: 0. The sequence came from a man in his late teens or twenties in good health. Sequencing was carried out using naive CD8+ T cells sorted from blood. This chain links TRBV5-1 with TRBJ2-1; 12 bases align to TRBD2. The CDR3 nucleotides read TGCGCCAGCAGCTTGGGACTAGCGGGAGACAATGAGCAGTTCTTC. Protein sequence: CASSLGLAGDNEQFF.